This T cell receptor beta chain was sequenced during a study of radiation and T cells in renal cell carcinoma (dated by TCRdb to 2018 to 2020). For the wider study: TCR beta sequencing covered 50 to 55 samples in total, comprising some 25 tumors and 27 peripheral blood samples. In the 40 to 60 samples combined, fewer than 5 million unique CDR3 nucleotide sequences were found, encoding some 2,500,000 unique CDR3 amino acid sequences.

Results and caveats for the whole study, not just this receptor: No pretreatment tumor biopsies were available, so the baseline intratumoral presence of clonotypes could not be determined. Compared with control tumors, irradiated tumors had a greater number of dominant CDR3 motifs, and those motifs took up a bigger portion of the repertoire. Higher TCR clonality was observed in irradiated tumors than in controls, with an average of about 50% of the repertoire accounted for by the top 100 clonotypes, compared with 43% in nephrectomy-only tumors. In blood, the top tumor clonotypes increased between baseline and 2 weeks post-radiation and then shrank by 4 weeks, which suggests that tumor-resident clones expanded only transiently. With a single-armed trial design, the study had no way to address how radiation dose or scheduling affects the TCR repertoire. Only small tumor regions of approximately 1 g were available, so intratumoral heterogeneity was not captured.

TCR beta libraries were generated from genomic DNA with the immunoSEQ kit, following the manufacturer's recommendations. Library preparation used a first multiplex PCR with proprietary primers, then a second PCR adding unique barcodes, with bead cleanups after each round. Each sample batch included a kit-provided positive control reaction and a negative control reaction. The final libraries were assessed on an Agilent 4200 TapeStation D1000 ScreenTape, pooled by volume, and quantified by qPCR. Sequencing was performed on an Illumina NextSeq500 using a MidOutput 150-cycle cartridge, with 156 Read1 cycles, 15 Index1 cycles, and the kit custom primers. The pooled library was loaded at about 0.98 pM, with a roughly 20% PhiX control spiked in. The source study handled its data this way. Vendor-processed data were analyzed in R, with a clonotype defined as all T cells sharing the same CDR3 nucleotide sequence. For clone abundance analyses, frequencies were normalized to the 10,000 most abundant clones per sample. Public T cell clones, which averaged fewer than five per sample, were excluded before analysis. ImmunoMap was used for dominant motif analysis with the PAM10 matrix, a gap penalty of 30, and a homology threshold of 0.3, and any motif reaching a cumulative frequency of at least 0.01 was considered dominant. A difference in abundance of at least 32-fold between compartments was used to define tumor-enriched and baseline blood-enriched clonotypes. The Baroni-Urbani and Buser coefficient was used to measure tumor-blood repertoire similarity, and groups were compared with two-tailed Wilcoxon tests in R. Sourced from immuneACCESS, this table was stored by TCRdb with only in-frame sequences that have V and J called. A share of the clones is absent; for the studies checked, an unresolved V gene accounts for under half, and the remainder has no known explanation. The D gene and trimming were derived from the DNA, and the V and J assignments and clone size from that table. This sample gives about 15,000 clones in total; about 64% of them show up just once. 25% to 30% of the sample is in the top ten clones.

Concerning this clone itself: Its antigen is not yet known. Per-nucleotide qualities are absent, and no much larger clonotype sits a single base away.

The CDR3 runs 17 amino acids, cysteine and phenylalanine included. Left in the record is the CDR3 DNA by itself, 51 bases read in frame from the first base. In the germline V gene, CDR1 corresponds to SGDLS and CDR2 to YYNGEE. Trimming removed 2 bases from V and 1 base from J; the gene matches leave 4 bases unexplained. The time point label of this sample denotes: tumor resected at nephrectomy. In light of the paper, this sample's treatment or condition label describes: 15 Gy SBRT to primary tumor, nephrectomy 4 weeks later. Samples came from a clinical trial, in which primary renal cell carcinomas received 15 Gy stereotactic body radiation therapy followed by nephrectomy 4 weeks later. Every patient had renal cell carcinoma of clear cell pathology. Tumor processing involved mechanical dissociation, digestion with collagenase/hyaluronidase at 37 degrees C, handling in gentleMACS C tubes, and storage in liquid nitrogen. The QIAamp DNA Blood Mini Kit (Qiagen) was used to prepare genomic DNA for TCR sequencing. Samples were included in the analyses only if all quality control checks were passed.

The sample in question was tumor tissue, obtained from a patient whose treatment included radiotherapy and nephrectomy. The chain is made from TRBV9 and TRBJ2-1, and 12 junctional nucleotides match TRBD2. This TCR derives from a woman in her 70s with renal cell carcinoma. CDR3 protein: CASSVTGTSGSYNEQFF. The nucleotide sequence reads TGTGCCAGCAGCGTTACCGGGACTAGCGGGTCCTACAATGAGCAGTTCTTC. When the CDR3 is completed using the reference TRBV9 and TRBJ2-1 genes on either side, the full variable domain is DSGVTQTPKHLITATGQRVTLRCSPRSGDLSVYWYQQSLDQGLQFLIQYYNGEERAKGNILERFSAQQFPDLHSELNLSSLELGDSALYFCASSVTGTSGSYNEQFFGPGTRLTVL.